This T cell receptor (beta chain) appears in the sequencing data of a study of technical replicates of blood from a few donors. TCRdb's copy holds only in-frame clones and misses some; the assay was immunoSEQ multiplex PCR. In the table there are about 98,000 clones, approximately 95% of which are singletons. Trimming at V came to 4 bases and at J to 2 bases, leaving 6 bases not matched to a gene. This CDR3 is built from 15 residues. In germline, CDR1 is SGHNT, CDR2 YYREEE (reference sequence). This chain connects TRBV5-4 to TRBJ2-3; 8 bases are shared with TRBD2. The TCR sequence derives from a human donor in good health. Sequenced: T cells isolated from PBMCs. The CDR3 loop reads CASSPGGGNTDTQYF. The CDR3 DNA sequence: TGTGCCAGCAGCCCCGGGGGGGGGAACACAGATACGCAGTATTTT.